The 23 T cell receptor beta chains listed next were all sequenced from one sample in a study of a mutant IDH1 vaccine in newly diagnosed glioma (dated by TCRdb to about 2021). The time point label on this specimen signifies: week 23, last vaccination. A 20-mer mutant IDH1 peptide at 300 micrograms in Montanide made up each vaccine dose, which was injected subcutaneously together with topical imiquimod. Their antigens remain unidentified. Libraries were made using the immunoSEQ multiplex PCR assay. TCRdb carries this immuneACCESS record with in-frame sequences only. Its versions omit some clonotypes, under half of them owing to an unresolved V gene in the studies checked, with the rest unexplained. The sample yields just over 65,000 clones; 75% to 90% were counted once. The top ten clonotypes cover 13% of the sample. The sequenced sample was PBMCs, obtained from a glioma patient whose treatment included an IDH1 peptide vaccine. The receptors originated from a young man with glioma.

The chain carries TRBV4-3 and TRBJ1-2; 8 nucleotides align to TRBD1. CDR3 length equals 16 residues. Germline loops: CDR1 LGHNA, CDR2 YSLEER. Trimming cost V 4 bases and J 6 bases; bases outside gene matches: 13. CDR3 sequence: CASSLTTGVDYDGYTF. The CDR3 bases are TGCGCCAGCAGCCTTACGACAGGGGTAGATTATGATGGCTACACCTTC.

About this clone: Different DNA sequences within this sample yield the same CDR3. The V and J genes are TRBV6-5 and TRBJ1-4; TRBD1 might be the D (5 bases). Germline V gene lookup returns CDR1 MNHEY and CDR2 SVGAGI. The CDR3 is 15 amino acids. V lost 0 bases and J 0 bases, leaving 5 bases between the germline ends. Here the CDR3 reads CASSYSGATNEKLFF. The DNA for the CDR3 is TGTGCCAGCAGTTACTCGGGGGCAACTAATGAAAAACTGTTTTTT.

CDR3 sequence (DNA): TGCGCCAGCAGCCTGGAGGGGGACAGGGGTTTTCCCGTCTATAATTCACCCCTCCACTTT. It translates to CASSLEGDRGFPVYNSPLHF. J is TRBJ1-6 and V is TRBV5-1, with 10 bases identical to TRBD1. Germline V lookup: CDR1 SGHRS, CDR2 YFSETQ. With 4 bases clipped from V and 3 bases from J, the junction kept 16 bases outside the gene matches. This CDR3 is 20 amino acids long. Full variable domain (remainder filled in from reference TRBV5-1 and TRBJ1-6): KAGVTQTPRYLIKTRGQQVTLSCSPISGHRSVSWYQQTPGQGLQFLFEYFSETQRNKGNFPGRFSGRQFSNSRSEMNVSTLELGDSALYLCASSLEGDRGFPVYNSPLHFGNGTRLTVT.

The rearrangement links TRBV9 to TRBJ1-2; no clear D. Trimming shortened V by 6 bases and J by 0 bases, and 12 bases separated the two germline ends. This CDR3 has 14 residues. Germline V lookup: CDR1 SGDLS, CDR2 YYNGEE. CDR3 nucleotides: TGTGCCAGCAAACGGCCAGGTTCTAACTATGGCTACACCTTC. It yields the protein CASKRPGSNYGYTF.

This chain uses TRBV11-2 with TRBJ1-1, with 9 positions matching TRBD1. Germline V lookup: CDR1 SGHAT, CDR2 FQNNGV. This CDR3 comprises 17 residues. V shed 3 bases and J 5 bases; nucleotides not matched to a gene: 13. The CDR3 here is CASSFIVGMGQGTEAFF. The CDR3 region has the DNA TGTGCCAGCAGCTTTATAGTCGGTATGGGACAGGGAACTGAAGCTTTCTTT.

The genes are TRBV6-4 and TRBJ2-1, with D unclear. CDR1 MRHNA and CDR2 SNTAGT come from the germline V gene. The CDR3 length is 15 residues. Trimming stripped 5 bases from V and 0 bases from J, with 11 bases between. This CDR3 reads CASSPWAGSYNEQFF. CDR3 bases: TGTGCCAGCAGTCCTTGGGCTGGCTCCTACAATGAGCAGTTCTTC.

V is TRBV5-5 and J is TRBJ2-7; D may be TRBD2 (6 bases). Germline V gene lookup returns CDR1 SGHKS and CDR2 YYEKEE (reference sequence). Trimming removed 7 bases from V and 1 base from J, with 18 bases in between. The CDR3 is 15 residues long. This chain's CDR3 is CASDPLPGRSYEQYF. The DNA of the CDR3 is TGTGCCAGCGACCCTCTCCCAGGGAGGTCCTACGAGCAGTACTTC.

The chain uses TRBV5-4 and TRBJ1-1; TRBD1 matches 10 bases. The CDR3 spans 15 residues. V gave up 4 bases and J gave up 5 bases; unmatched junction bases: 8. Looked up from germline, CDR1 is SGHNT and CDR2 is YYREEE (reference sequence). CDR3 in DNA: TGTGCCAGCAGCCCCCGGGACAGGGGTTGGACTGAAGCTTTCTTT. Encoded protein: CASSPRDRGWTEAFF.

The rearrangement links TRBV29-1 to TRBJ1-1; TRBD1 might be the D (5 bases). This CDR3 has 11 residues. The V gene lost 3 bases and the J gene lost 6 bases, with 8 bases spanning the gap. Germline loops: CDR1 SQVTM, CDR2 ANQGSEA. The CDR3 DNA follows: TGCAGCGTTGAGGGGGACGCTGAAGCTTTCTTT. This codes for CSVEGDAEAFF.

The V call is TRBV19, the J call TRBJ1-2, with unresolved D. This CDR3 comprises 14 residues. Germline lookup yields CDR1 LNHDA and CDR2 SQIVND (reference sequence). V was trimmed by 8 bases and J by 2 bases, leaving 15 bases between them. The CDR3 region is CASRADEGNYGYTF. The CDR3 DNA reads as TGTGCCAGTCGTGCGGATGAAGGAAACTATGGCTACACCTTC.

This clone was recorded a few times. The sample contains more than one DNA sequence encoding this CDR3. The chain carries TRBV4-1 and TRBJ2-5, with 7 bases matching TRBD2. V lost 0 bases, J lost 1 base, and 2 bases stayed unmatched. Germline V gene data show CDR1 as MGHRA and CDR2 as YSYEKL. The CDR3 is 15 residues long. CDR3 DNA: TGCGCCAGCAGCCAAGACCCGGGGGGCCAAGAGACCCAGTACTTC. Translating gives CASSQDPGGQETQYF.

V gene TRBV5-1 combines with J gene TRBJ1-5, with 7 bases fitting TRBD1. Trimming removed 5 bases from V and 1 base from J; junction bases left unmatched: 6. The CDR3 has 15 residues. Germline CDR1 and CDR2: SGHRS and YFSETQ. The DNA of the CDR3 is TGCGCCAGCAGAATCACAGGGGCCAGCAATCAGCCCCAGCATTTT. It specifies CASRITGASNQPQHF. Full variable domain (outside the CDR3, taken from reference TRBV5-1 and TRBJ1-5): KAGVTQTPRYLIKTRGQQVTLSCSPISGHRSVSWYQQTPGQGLQFLFEYFSETQRNKGNFPGRFSGRQFSNSRSEMNVSTLELGDSALYLCASRITGASNQPQHFGDGTRLSIL.

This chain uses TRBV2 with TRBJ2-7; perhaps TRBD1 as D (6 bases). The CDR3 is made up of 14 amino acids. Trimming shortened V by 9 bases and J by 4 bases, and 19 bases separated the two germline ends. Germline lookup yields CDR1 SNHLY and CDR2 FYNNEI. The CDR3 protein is CASSLRGSGYEQYF. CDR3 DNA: TGTGCCAGTTCGCTTAGGGGGTCGGGGTACGAGCAGTACTTC.

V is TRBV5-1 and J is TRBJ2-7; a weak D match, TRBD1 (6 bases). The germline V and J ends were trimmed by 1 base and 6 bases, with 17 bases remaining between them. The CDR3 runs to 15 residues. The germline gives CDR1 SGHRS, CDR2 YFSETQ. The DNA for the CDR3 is TGCGCCAGCAGCTTGTCAGGGGAAGCCCTCTCCGAGCAGTACTTC. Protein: CASSLSGEALSEQYF. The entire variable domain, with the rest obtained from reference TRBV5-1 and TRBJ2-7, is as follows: KAGVTQTPRYLIKTRGQQVTLSCSPISGHRSVSWYQQTPGQGLQFLFEYFSETQRNKGNFPGRFSGRQFSNSRSEMNVSTLELGDSALYLCASSLSGEALSEQYFGPGTRLTVT.

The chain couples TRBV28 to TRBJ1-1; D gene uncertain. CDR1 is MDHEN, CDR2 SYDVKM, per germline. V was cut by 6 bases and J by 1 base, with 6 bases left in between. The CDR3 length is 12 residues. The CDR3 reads CASSLKNTEAFF. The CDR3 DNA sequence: TGTGCCAGCAGCCTTAAGAACACTGAAGCTTTCTTT.

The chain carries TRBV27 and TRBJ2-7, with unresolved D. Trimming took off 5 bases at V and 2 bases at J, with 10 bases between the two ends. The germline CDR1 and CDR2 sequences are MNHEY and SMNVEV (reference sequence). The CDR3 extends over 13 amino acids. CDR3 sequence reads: CASSRDTAYEQYF. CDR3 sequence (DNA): TGTGCCAGCAGTCGAGACACAGCCTACGAGCAGTACTTC.

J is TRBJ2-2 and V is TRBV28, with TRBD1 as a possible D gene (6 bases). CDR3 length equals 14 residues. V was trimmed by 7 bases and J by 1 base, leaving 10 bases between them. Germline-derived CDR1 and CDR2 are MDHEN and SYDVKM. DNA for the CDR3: TGTGCCAGCAAGGGACACCAGAACACCGGGGAGCTGTTTTTT. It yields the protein CASKGHQNTGELFF.

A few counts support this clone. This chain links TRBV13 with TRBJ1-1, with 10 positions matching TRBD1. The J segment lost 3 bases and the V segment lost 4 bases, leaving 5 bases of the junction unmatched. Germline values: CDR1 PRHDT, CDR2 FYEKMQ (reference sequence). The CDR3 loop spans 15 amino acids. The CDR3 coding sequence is TGTGCCAGCAGCTCGGGACAGGGGTGGGACACTGAAGCTTTCTTT. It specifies CASSSGQGWDTEAFF.

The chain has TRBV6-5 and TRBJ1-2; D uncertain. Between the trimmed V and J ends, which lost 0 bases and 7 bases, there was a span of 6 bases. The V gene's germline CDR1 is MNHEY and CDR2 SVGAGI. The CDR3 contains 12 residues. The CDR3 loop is CASSYSGLGYTF. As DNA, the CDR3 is TGTGCCAGCAGTTACTCCGGGCTTGGCTACACCTTC.

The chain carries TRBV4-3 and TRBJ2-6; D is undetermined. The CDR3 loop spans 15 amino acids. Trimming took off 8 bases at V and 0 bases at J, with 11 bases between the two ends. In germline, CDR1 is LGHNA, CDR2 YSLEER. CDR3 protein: CASSVGVSGANVLTF. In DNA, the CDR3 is TGCGCCAGCTCGGTAGGAGTCTCTGGGGCCAACGTCCTGACTTTC.

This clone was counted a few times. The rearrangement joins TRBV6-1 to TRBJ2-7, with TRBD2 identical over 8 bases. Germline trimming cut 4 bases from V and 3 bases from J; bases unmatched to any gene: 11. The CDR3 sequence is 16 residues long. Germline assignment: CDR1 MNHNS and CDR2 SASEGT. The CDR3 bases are TGTGCCAGCAGTGTCCCCTCACTAGCGGTTAACTACGAGCAGTACTTC. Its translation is CASSVPSLAVNYEQYF.

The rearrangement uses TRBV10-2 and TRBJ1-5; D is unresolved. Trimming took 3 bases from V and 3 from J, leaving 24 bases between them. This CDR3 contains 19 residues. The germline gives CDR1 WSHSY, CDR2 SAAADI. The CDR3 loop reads CASSDWGPSTPRINQPQHF. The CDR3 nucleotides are TGCGCCAGCAGTGATTGGGGTCCATCGACCCCCCGGATCAATCAGCCCCAGCATTTT.

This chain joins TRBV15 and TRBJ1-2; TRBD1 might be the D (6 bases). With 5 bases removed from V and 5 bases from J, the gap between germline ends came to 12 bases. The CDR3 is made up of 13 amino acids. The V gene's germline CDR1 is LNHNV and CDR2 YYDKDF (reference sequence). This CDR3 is CATSLRGLYGYTF. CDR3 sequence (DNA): TGTGCCACCAGCCTCAGGGGACTGTATGGCTACACCTTC.